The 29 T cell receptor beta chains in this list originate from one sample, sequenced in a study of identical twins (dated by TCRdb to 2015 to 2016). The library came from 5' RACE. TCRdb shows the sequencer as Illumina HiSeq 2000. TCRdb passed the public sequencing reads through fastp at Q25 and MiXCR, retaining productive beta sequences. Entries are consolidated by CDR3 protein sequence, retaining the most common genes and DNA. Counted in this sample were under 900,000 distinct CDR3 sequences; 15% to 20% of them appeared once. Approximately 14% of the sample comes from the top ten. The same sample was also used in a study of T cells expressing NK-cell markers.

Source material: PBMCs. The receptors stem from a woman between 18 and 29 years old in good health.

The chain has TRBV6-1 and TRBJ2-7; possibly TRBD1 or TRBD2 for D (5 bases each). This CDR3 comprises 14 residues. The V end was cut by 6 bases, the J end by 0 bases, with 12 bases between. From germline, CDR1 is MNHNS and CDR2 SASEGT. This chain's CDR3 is CASRKRDGSYEQYF. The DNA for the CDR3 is TGTGCCAGCAGAAAAAGGGACGGCTCCTACGAGCAGTACTTC.

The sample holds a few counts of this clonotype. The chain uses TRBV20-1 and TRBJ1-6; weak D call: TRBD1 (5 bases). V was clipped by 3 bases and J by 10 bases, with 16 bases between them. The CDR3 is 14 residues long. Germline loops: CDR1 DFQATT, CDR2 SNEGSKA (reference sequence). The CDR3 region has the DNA TGCAGTGCTAGCCCCAGGGAAGGAGGGTCACCCCTCCACTTT. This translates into CSASPREGGSPLHF.

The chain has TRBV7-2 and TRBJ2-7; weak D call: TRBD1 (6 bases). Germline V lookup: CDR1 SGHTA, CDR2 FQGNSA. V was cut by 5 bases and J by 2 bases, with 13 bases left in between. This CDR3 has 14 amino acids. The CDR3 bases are TGTGCCAGCAGCCCCCAGGGGCAACCCTACGAGCAGTACTTC. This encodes CASSPQGQPYEQYF.

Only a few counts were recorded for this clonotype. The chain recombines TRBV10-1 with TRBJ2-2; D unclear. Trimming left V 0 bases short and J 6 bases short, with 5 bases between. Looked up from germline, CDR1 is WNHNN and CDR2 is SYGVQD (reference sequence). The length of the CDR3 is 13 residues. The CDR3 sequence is CASSESGSGELFF. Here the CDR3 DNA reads TGCGCCAGCAGTGAGTCCGGGTCCGGGGAGCTGTTTTTT.

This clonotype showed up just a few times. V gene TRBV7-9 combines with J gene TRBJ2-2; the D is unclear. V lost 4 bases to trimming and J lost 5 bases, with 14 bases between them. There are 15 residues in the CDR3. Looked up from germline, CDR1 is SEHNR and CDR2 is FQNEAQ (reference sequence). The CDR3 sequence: CASSSWPRATGELFF. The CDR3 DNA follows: TGTGCCAGCAGCTCCTGGCCCCGGGCTACCGGGGAGCTGTTTTTT.

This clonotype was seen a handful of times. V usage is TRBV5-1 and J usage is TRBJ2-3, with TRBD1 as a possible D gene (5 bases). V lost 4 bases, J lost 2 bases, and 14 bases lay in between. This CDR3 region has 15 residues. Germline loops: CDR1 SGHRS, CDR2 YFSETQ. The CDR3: CASSPQGHDTDTQYF. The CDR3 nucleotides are TGCGCCAGCAGCCCGCAGGGCCATGACACAGATACGCAGTATTTT.

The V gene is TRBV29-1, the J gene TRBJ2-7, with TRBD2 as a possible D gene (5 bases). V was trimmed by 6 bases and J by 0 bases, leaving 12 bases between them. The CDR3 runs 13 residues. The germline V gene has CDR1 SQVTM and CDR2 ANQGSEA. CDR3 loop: CSVTLVFSYEQYF. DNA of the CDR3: TGCAGCGTAACACTAGTGTTCTCCTACGAGCAGTACTTC.

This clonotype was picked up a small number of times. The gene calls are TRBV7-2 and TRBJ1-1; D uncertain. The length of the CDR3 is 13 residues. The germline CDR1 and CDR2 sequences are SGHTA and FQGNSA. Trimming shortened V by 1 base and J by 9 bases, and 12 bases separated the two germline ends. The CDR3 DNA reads TGTGCCAGCAGCTTAGGGGCAGATACGCAAGCTTTCTTT. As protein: CASSLGADTQAFF.

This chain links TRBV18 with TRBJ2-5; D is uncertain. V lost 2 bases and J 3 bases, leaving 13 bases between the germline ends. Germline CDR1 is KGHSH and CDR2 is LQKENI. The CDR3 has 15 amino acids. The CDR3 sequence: CASSPTGVRKETQYF. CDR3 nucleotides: TGTGCCAGCTCACCAACTGGGGTCAGAAAAGAGACCCAGTACTTC.

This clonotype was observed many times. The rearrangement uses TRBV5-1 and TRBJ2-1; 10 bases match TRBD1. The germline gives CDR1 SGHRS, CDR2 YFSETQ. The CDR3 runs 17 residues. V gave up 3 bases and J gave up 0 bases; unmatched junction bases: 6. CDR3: CASSSGTGASSYNEQFF. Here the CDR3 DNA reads TGCGCCAGCAGCTCCGGGACAGGGGCGAGCTCCTACAATGAGCAGTTCTTC.

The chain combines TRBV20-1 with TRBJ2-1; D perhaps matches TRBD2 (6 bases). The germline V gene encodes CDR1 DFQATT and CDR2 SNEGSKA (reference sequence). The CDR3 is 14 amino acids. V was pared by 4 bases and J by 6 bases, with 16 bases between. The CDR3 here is CSAMRLVIGNEQFF. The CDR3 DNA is TGCAGTGCTATGCGACTAGTAATTGGCAATGAGCAGTTCTTC.

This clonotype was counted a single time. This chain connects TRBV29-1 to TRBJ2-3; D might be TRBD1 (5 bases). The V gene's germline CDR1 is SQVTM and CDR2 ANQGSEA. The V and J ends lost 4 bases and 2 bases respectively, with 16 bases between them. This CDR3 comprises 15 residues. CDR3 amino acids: CSVALGQGFTDTQYF. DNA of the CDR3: TGCAGCGTTGCTTTGGGCCAGGGTTTCACAGATACGCAGTATTTT.

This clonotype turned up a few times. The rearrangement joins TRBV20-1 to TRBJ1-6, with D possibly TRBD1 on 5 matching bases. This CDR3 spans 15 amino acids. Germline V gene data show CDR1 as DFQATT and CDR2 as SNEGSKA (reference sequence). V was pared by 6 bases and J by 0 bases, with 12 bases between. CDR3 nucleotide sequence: TGCAGTGCCCTAGTTGGGGGCTCCTATAATTCACCCCTCCACTTT. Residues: CSALVGGSYNSPLHF.

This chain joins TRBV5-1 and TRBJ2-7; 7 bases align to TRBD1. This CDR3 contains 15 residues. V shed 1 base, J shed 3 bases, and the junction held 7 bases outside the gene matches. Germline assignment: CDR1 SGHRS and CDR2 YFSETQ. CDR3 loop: CASSLWTGPNYEQYF. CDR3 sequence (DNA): TGCGCCAGCAGCTTGTGGACAGGCCCTAACTACGAGCAGTACTTC. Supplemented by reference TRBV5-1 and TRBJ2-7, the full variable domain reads KAGVTQTPRYLIKTRGQQVTLSCSPISGHRSVSWYQQTPGQGLQFLFEYFSETQRNKGNFPGRFSGRQFSNSRSEMNVSTLELGDSALYLCASSLWTGPNYEQYFGPGTRLTVT.

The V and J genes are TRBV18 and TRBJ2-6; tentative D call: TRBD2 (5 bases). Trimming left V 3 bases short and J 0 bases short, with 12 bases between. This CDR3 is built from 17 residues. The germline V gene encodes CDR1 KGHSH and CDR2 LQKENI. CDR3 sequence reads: CASSPVGGLSGANVLTF. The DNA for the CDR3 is TGTGCCAGCTCACCGGTCGGCGGACTCTCTGGGGCCAACGTCCTGACTTTC. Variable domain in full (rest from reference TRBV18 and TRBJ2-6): NAGVMQNPRHLVRRRGQEARLRCSPMKGHSHVYWYRQLPEEGLKFMVYLQKENIIDESGMPKERFSAEFPKEGPSILRIQQVVRGDSAAYFCASSPVGGLSGANVLTFGAGSRLTVL.

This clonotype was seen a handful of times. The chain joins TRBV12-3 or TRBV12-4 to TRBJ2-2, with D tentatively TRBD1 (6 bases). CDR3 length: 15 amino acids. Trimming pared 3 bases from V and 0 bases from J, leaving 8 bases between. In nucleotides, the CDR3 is TGTGCCAGCAGTTTGGGGACACCGAACACCGGGGAGCTGTTTTTT. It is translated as CASSLGTPNTGELFF.

The CDR3 protein is CASSLGASGGLYEQYF. CDR3 nucleotide sequence: TGTGCCAGCAGCTTGGGGGCCAGCGGGGGCCTCTACGAGCAGTACTTC. This chain connects TRBV5-5 to TRBJ2-7; TRBD2 matches at 8 bases. In germline, CDR1 is SGHKS, CDR2 YYEKEE (reference sequence). CDR3 length equals 16 residues. The trim removed 0 bases at V and 3 bases at J, leaving 8 bases unmatched. The complete variable domain, with remaining parts taken from reference TRBV5-5 and TRBJ2-7, reads DAGVTQSPTHLIKTRGQQVTLRCSPISGHKSVSWYQQVLGQGPQFIFQYYEKEERGRGNFPDRFSARQFPNYSSELNVNALLLGDSALYLCASSLGASGGLYEQYFGPGTRLTVT.

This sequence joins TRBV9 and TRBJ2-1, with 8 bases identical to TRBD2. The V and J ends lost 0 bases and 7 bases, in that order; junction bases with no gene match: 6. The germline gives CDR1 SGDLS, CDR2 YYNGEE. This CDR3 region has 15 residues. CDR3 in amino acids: CASSVATGGYNEQFF. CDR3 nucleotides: TGTGCCAGCAGCGTAGCGACGGGGGGGTATAATGAGCAGTTCTTC.

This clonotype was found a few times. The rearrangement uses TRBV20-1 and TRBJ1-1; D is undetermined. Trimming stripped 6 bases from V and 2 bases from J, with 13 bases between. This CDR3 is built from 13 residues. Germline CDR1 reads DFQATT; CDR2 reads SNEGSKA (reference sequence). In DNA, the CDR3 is TGCAGTGCCCGCCCGGGAGGTAACACTGAAGCTTTCTTT. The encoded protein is CSARPGGNTEAFF.

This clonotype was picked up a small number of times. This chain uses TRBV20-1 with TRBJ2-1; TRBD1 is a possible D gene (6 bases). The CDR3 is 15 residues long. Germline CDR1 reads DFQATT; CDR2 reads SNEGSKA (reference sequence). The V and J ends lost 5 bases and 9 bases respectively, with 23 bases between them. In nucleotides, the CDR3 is TGCAGTGCTGCGTTGGGGGCCCCTAGGGTGGGTGAGCAGTTCTTC. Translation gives CSAALGAPRVGEQFF.

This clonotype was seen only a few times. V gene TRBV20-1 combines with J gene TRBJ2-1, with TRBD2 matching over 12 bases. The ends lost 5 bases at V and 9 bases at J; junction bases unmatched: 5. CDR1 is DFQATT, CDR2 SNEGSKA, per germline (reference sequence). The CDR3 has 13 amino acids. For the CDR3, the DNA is TGCAGTGCTCTAGCGGGGGGGCCCACTGAGCAGTTCTTC. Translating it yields CSALAGGPTEQFF.

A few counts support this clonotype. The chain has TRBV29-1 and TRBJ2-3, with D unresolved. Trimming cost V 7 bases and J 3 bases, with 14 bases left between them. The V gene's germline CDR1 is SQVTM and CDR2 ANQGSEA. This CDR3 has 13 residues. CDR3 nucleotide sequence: TGCAGCGGCGTCGTGGCAGCTACAGATACGCAGTATTTT. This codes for CSGVVAATDTQYF.

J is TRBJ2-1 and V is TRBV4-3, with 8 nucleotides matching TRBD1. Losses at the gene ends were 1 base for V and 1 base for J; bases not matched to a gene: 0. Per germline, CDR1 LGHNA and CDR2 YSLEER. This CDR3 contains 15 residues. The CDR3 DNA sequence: TGCGCCAGCAGCCAAGGGACAGGGTCCTACAATGAGCAGTTCTTC. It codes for CASSQGTGSYNEQFF.

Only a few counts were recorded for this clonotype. The CDR3 is CASSLSSRGTDTQYF. CDR3 coding DNA: TGTGCCAGCAGCTTAAGTTCGAGGGGGACAGATACGCAGTATTTT. The rearrangement links TRBV7-6 to TRBJ2-3; maybe TRBD1 (6 bases). Trimming removed 2 bases at V and 3 bases at J, with 12 bases between. The length of the CDR3 is 15 residues. Germline CDR1 and CDR2: SGHVS and FNYEAQ.

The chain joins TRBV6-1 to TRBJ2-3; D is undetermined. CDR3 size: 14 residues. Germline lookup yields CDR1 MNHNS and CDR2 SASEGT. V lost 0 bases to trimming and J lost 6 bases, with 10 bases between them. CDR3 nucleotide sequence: TGTGCCAGCAGTGAAGCGCCTATCCCGGATACGCAGTATTTT. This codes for CASSEAPIPDTQYF.

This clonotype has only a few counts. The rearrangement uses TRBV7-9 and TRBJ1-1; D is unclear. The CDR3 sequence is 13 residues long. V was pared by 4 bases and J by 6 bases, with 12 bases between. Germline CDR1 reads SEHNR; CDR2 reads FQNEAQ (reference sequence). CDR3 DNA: TGTGCCAGCAGCTCGCGTACCTGGGCTGAAGCTTTCTTT. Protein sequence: CASSSRTWAEAFF.

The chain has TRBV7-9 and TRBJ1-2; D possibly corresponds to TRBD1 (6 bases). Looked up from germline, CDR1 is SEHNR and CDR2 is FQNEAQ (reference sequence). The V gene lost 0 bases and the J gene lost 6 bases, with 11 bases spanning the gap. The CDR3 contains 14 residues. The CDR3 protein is CASSLAGADHGYTF. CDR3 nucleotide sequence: TGTGCCAGCAGCTTAGCGGGGGCAGACCATGGCTACACCTTC. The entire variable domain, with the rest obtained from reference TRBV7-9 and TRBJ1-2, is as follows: DTGVSQNPRHKITKRGQNVTFRCDPISEHNRLYWYRQTLGQGPEFLTYFQNEAQLEKSRLLSDRFSAERPKGSFSTLEIQRTEQGDSAMYLCASSLAGADHGYTFGSGTRLTVV.

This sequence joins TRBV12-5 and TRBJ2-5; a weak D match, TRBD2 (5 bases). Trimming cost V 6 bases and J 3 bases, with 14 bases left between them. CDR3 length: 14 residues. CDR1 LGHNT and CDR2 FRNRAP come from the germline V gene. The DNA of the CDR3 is TGTGCTAGTGGCCCCGTAATGGGAGAAGAGACCCAGTACTTC. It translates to CASGPVMGEETQYF.

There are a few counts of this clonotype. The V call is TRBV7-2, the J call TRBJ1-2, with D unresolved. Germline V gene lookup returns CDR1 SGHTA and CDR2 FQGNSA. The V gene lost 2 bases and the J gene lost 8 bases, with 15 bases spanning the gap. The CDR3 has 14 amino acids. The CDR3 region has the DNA TGTGCCAGCAGCTTAAAAGGTGCGGAAGGAGGCTACACCTTC. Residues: CASSLKGAEGGYTF.